The source of this T cell receptor beta chain is a study of human T cells and chemical hapten exposure. About the study: Women made up most patients, who had alopecia areata, totalis or universalis. Regarding the study as a whole: Alopecia affected the donors, so their immune response may differ from healthy people's.

This clonotype was counted between two and nine times. Its antigen is not known. J gave up 2 bases and V 1 base, and 3 bases lay outside the gene matches. CDR1 is SGHRS, CDR2 YFSETQ, per germline. CDR3 size: 16 residues. Indicated time point: patch test 1, 2 weeks after DPC sensitization. Treatment noted: therapeutic diphenylcyclopropenone sensitization with weekly scalp DPC. TCRdb recomputed calls from the RACE reads with MiXCR, one row per CDR3 protein. The table includes under 85,000 distinct CDR3 sequences, 10% detected once. The chain recombines TRBV5-1 with TRBJ1-5; 10 positions agree with TRBD1. This receptor was taken from a woman between 50 and 59 years old with alopecia areata. Some clones in this sample may be carry-over from other donors' samples. Sequenced material: whole blood, taken in connection with sensitization to the hapten diphenylcyclopropenone (DPC). The CDR3 loop reads CASSLSGTGGNQPQHF. The CDR3 nucleotides are TGCGCCAGCAGCTTGTCCGGGACAGGGGGCAATCAGCCCCAGCATTTT. Full variable domain (missing parts from reference TRBV5-1 and TRBJ1-5): KAGVTQTPRYLIKTRGQQVTLSCSPISGHRSVSWYQQTPGQGLQFLFEYFSETQRNKGNFPGRFSGRQFSNSRSEMNVSTLELGDSALYLCASSLSGTGGNQPQHFGDGTRLSIL.